This T cell receptor (beta chain) was sequenced during a study of shared clonotypes between healthy human individuals. The protocol was immunoSEQ multiplex PCR, while the TCRdb copy is restricted to in-frame clones and leaves out a portion. This table holds roughly 2.6 million clones, around nine tenths found once. Germline V gene data show CDR1 as WSHSY and CDR2 as SAAADI. V lost 3 bases, J lost 4 bases, and 7 bases lay in between. CDR3 size: 13 residues. The source of this sequence is a man between 18 and 29 years old in good health. Material: naive CD4+ T cells sorted from blood. Noted subset: CD45RA+ positively selected. V is TRBV10-2 and J is TRBJ1-5; D unclear. The CDR3 DNA reads as TGCGCCAGCAGTGATTACGGTAATCAGCCCCAGCATTTT. This codes for CASSDYGNQPQHF.